This entry features one TCR beta chain sequence. Sequencing was performed with immunoSEQ multiplex PCR; in TCRdb, only in-frame clones are kept and a portion is missing. The sample consists of roughly 160,000 clones, 70% to 85% of them appearing once. This entry is derived from a study of blood T cell repertoires in COVID-19. Assignment of participants to cohorts was predicated upon participant-reported clinical history. Each recovered donor of Cohort 3 presented with two negative PCRs, clearance, or symptom resolution. This CDR3 contains 14 residues. Per the germline V gene, CDR1 is LGHDT and CDR2 is YNNKEL (reference sequence). Deletions cut 4 bases from V and 7 bases from J, with 16 bases between.

What was sequenced was PBMCs or T cells enriched from blood (not recorded which). The chain carries TRBV3-1 (or the pseudogene TRBV3-2) and TRBJ1-1; D is unclear. The TCR originated in a middle-aged man who had recovered from COVID-19. The CDR3 sequence: CASSPRALGNEAFF. The CDR3 DNA sequence: TGTGCCAGCAGCCCGAGAGCCCTGGGCAATGAAGCTTTCTTT.